These T cell receptor beta chains were read from a single sample in a study of T and B cells in COVID-19 patients. TCRdb fed the multiplex PCR reads into MiXCR, producing one record per CDR3 protein. Among under 15,000 distinct CDR3 sequences, under 30% were seen once, and the ten largest hold roughly 7%. Sequenced material: blood. These receptor sequences come from a human donor who had recovered from COVID-19. Each CDR3 is given with its conserved first and last residue. The order of the fields is J gene, V gene, CDR3 protein.

TRBJ2-7,TRBV6-5,CASSRRKSPGTSYYEQYF
TRBJ1-1,TRBV6-2/TRBV6-3,CASSEDGVVTEAFF
TRBJ2-7,TRBV27,CASRALFEATYEQYF
TRBJ2-7,TRBV10-3,CAISGQALTYEQYF
TRBJ1-4,TRBV12-3/TRBV12-4,CASTPTGGLEKLFF
TRBJ2-6,TRBV14,CASSQEIRNSGANVLTF
TRBJ1-1,TRBV27,CASSPVGGNTEAFF
TRBJ2-1,TRBV15,CATSRESQLAGAYNEQFF
TRBJ2-7,TRBV5-6,CASSFRRSVGVLNEQYF
TRBJ2-3,TRBV24-1,CATSDLGGTPAGTDTQYF
TRBJ1-2,TRBV19,CASASGDRLNARYGYTF
TRBJ1-6,TRBV5-6,CASHRVGGDSYNSPLHF
TRBJ2-3,TRBV5-1,CASNLRSGTDTQYF
TRBJ1-4,TRBV13,CASSYRGVNEKLFF
TRBJ2-7,TRBV12-3/TRBV12-4,CASSPGGSSYEQYF
TRBJ2-3,TRBV6-5,CASSWEGGPTDTQYF
TRBJ2-7,TRBV5-6,CASSPLDLLDEQYF
TRBJ2-6,TRBV14,CASSQEIGPGANVLTF
TRBJ2-7,TRBV30,CAWSVLSGPVSYEQYF
TRBJ1-5,TRBV30,CAWSVGDAPQHF
TRBJ2-7,TRBV29-1,CSVEYGTSGYEQYF
TRBJ2-7,TRBV24-1,CATSDLGEQYF
TRBJ2-3,TRBV30,CAWSRRAVTDTQYF
TRBJ2-1,TRBV6-5,CASSPWGREGKNEQLF
TRBJ2-7,TRBV19,CATRPEGVRVQYF
TRBJ2-7,TRBV6-5,CASSSAPMKGKQYF
TRBJ2-7,TRBV28,CASSLSGNEQYF
TRBJ2-1,TRBV15,CATSRDFGTGQGRNEQFF
TRBJ2-2,TRBV11-1,CASTLARQGGELFF
TRBJ1-2,TRBV29-1,CSVANAGEDLIGYTF
TRBJ2-7,TRBV29-1,CSAEKDTPYEQYF
TRBJ2-7,TRBV19,CASSAGTGTAEQYF
TRBJ2-7,TRBV13,CASSLIGLAGGTYEQYF
TRBJ2-1,TRBV5-6,CASSPWTSGQSLGEQFF
TRBJ2-2,TRBV19,CASSIEGWGTGELFF
TRBJ1-4,TRBV6-5,CASSPSTGTNKKLFF
TRBJ2-2,TRBV28,CASSEAWEKNTGELFF
TRBJ1-2,TRBV6-2/TRBV6-3,CASIPGVGTGRSSGYTF
TRBJ1-5,TRBV6-6,CASSPPGRPQHF
TRBJ1-2,TRBV6-5,CASSYTDTLNYGYTF
TRBJ2-1,TRBV5-4,CASSSGQWSGNEQFF